These 30 T cell receptor beta chains share one sample of origin, sequenced in a study of CXCR3-negative and CXCR3-positive naive CD8 T cells. TRB cDNA libraries were made by UMI-labeled 5' RACE. TCRdb reprocessed the 5' RACE reads, with one entry per CDR3 protein and no DNA. The table lists around 50,000 distinct CDR3 sequences. Sequenced material: naive CXCR3- CD8+ T cells from blood. Subset specified: CD45RO-CCR7+CD27+CD95- naive CD8+ T cells lacking CXCR3 (TNR3-). The source of these receptors is a human donor in good health. Some clones in this sample may be carry-over from other donors' samples.

The genes are TRBV20-1 and TRBJ2-6; lacking DNA, the TRBD2 call made by TCRdb goes unchecked. The length of the CDR3 is 18 residues. Germline V gene sequence: CDR1 DFQATT, CDR2 SNEGSKA (reference sequence). The CDR3 here is CSARDDLTRLSGANVLTF.

The rearrangement joins TRBV3-1 to TRBJ2-2; TCRdb calls TRBD2, which cannot be checked without DNA. There are 20 residues in the CDR3. Germline V lookup: CDR1 LGHDT, CDR2 YNNKEL (reference sequence). CDR3 residues: CASSQEVQGILAGNTGELFF.

The genes are TRBV12-3 or TRBV12-4 and TRBJ1-1. The CDR3 covers 12 residues. The CDR3 sequence: CASSSGWTEAFF.

The V call is TRBV29-1, the J call TRBJ2-5. Germline CDR1 and CDR2: SQVTM and ANQGSEA. This CDR3 has 13 residues. CDR3 amino acids: CSDGTDQQETQYF. The full variable domain, in which reference TRBV29-1 and TRBJ2-5 provide the parts outside the CDR3, is SAVISQKPSRDICQRGTSLTIQCQVDSQVTMMFWYRQQPGQSLTLIATANQGSEATYESGFVIDKFPISRPNLTFSTLTVSNMSPEDSSIYLCSDGTDQQETQYFGPGTRLLVL.

The V call is TRBV30, the J call TRBJ2-1; no DNA is available, so the TRBD1 call from TCRdb remains unchecked. CDR3 size: 15 residues. CDR1 and CDR2 from the germline V gene are GTSNPN and SVGIG (reference sequence). This CDR3 reads CAWSVLGAVYNEQFF.

V usage is TRBV7-9 and J usage is TRBJ1-2. CDR1 and CDR2 from the germline V gene are SEHNR and FQNEAQ (reference sequence). The CDR3 is 15 amino acids. The CDR3 loop reads CASSLAGETNYGYTF. Supplemented by reference TRBV7-9 and TRBJ1-2, the full variable domain reads DTGVSQNPRHKITKRGQNVTFRCDPISEHNRLYWYRQTLGQGPEFLTYFQNEAQLEKSRLLSDRFSAERPKGSFSTLEIQRTEQGDSAMYLCASSLAGETNYGYTFGSGTRLTVV.

The chain couples TRBV6-5 to TRBJ2-5; TCRdb indicates TRBD2, and absent DNA this call remains unverified. CDR1 and CDR2 (germline): MNHEY, SVGAGI. The CDR3 spans 16 residues. CDR3 protein: CASSYYTSGGGETQYF.

The chain carries TRBV29-1 and TRBJ2-7; TCRdb calls TRBD1, which cannot be checked without DNA. Germline loops: CDR1 SQVTM, CDR2 ANQGSEA. The CDR3 is made up of 12 amino acids. The CDR3 loop reads CSVEDSGYEQYF.

The rearrangement joins TRBV20-1 to TRBJ2-7; TCRdb indicates TRBD2, and absent DNA this call remains unverified. CDR3 length: 17 amino acids. Germline lookup yields CDR1 DFQATT and CDR2 SNEGSKA (reference sequence). CDR3 loop: CSAKDKWGIAGGPEQYF.

The rearrangement links TRBV7-9 to TRBJ2-7; the D call of TRBD1 rests on TCRdb alone, since no DNA is present to check it. This CDR3 is 15 amino acids long. From germline, CDR1 is SEHNR and CDR2 FQNEAQ (reference sequence). CDR3 loop: CASSPRRGNAYEQYF.

The chain is built from TRBV28 and TRBJ2-1; TCRdb designates TRBD2, a call that cannot be tested without DNA. Germline CDR1 reads MDHEN; CDR2 reads SYDVKM. This CDR3 is 17 amino acids long. CDR3 in amino acids: CASSFLGGRPNYNEQFF.

V gene TRBV5-4 combines with J gene TRBJ2-5; TCRdb gives TRBD1 as the D gene, but with no DNA this cannot be confirmed. CDR1 SGHNT and CDR2 YYREEE come from the germline V gene (reference sequence). The CDR3 length is 14 residues. This CDR3 is CASSLVGGGETQYF.

The chain has TRBV4-3 and TRBJ1-2. The CDR3 runs 14 residues. Germline CDR1 reads LGHNA; CDR2 reads YSLEER. Here the CDR3 reads CASSQVLSNYGYTF.

This rearrangement joins TRBV6-4 to TRBJ2-2; as DNA is missing, the TRBD2 call by TCRdb cannot be tested. The CDR3 is 14 residues long. From germline, CDR1 is MRHNA and CDR2 SNTAGT. The CDR3 sequence: CASSDGGDTGELFF.

The rearrangement joins TRBV4-1 to TRBJ2-7; as DNA is missing, the TRBD1 call by TCRdb cannot be tested. This CDR3 comprises 18 residues. Germline assignment: CDR1 MGHRA and CDR2 YSYEKL. The CDR3 sequence is CASSQDPPGVSLKYEQYF.

CDR3 in amino acids: CASSPGTDYSGELFF. The chain carries TRBV7-6 and TRBJ2-2; TCRdb's D call, TRBD1, is unchecked because there is no DNA. The CDR3 has 15 residues. CDR1 and CDR2 from the germline V gene are SGHVS and FNYEAQ.

V and J are TRBV12-3 or TRBV12-4 and TRBJ2-7; TCRdb indicates TRBD1, and absent DNA this call remains unverified. The CDR3 consists of 14 residues. CDR3: CASMPGDKTYEQYF.

This sequence joins TRBV19 and TRBJ2-1; TCRdb indicates TRBD2, and absent DNA this call remains unverified. This CDR3 comprises 15 residues. CDR1 and CDR2 from the germline V gene are LNHDA and SQIVND (reference sequence). CDR3 sequence reads: CASISGGPYYNEQFF.

J is TRBJ2-7 and V is TRBV14; TCRdb's D call of TRBD2 is untestable without DNA. Germline loops: CDR1 SGHDN, CDR2 FVKESK. This CDR3 contains 14 residues. The CDR3 region is CASSRTGRGYEQYF.

V gene TRBV20-1 combines with J gene TRBJ2-7; no DNA is available, so the TRBD2 call from TCRdb remains unchecked. The CDR3 is 14 residues long. The germline V gene has CDR1 DFQATT and CDR2 SNEGSKA (reference sequence). CDR3 sequence reads: CSARLAGGVYEQYF.

The genes are TRBV28 and TRBJ2-7; TCRdb proposes TRBD2, but this gene call is untestable without DNA. The CDR3 consists of 16 residues. CDR1 is MDHEN, CDR2 SYDVKM, per germline. CDR3 in amino acids: CASSYGPGTGSYEQYF.

The V and J genes are TRBV23-1 and TRBJ1-4; with no DNA, the TCRdb D assignment of TRBD1 cannot be verified. TRBV23-1 is designated an ORF whose function remains uncertain. The CDR3 covers 15 residues. The CDR3: CASSPEGTDGEKLFF.

The chain carries TRBV11-1 and TRBJ2-5; TCRdb picks TRBD1, but there is no DNA to check that call. Germline loops: CDR1 SGHAT, CDR2 FQDESV (reference sequence). The CDR3 runs 15 residues. CDR3: CASSSPWSGQETQYF.

V and J are TRBV4-1 and TRBJ2-7; as DNA is missing, the TRBD2 call by TCRdb cannot be tested. Germline lookup yields CDR1 MGHRA and CDR2 YSYEKL. The CDR3 loop spans 15 amino acids. The CDR3 spells CASSFTGTSSYEQYF.

This clonotype shows up as medium-sized by frequency. J is TRBJ2-7 and V is TRBV20-1; TCRdb's D call of TRBD1 is untestable without DNA. The CDR3 sequence is 13 residues long. The germline CDR1 and CDR2 sequences are DFQATT and SNEGSKA (reference sequence). The CDR3 loop is CSTPDGDTYEQYF.

The V call is TRBV7-8, the J call TRBJ1-4; TCRdb selects TRBD1, and the lack of DNA leaves this call unchecked. Germline V lookup: CDR1 SGHVS, CDR2 FQNEAQ. CDR3 size: 15 residues. This CDR3 is CASSAQGQRNEKLFF. Supplemented by reference TRBV7-8 and TRBJ1-4, the full variable domain reads GAGVSQSPRYKVAKRGQDVALRCDPISGHVSLFWYQQALGQGPEFLTYFQNEAQLDKSGLPSDRFFAERPEGSVSTLKIQRTQQEDSAVYLCASSAQGQRNEKLFFGSGTQLSVL.

The genes are TRBV12-3 or TRBV12-4 and TRBJ2-5. CDR3 length: 13 amino acids. CDR3 sequence: CASSLNVQETQYF.

The V call is TRBV27, the J call TRBJ2-7; TCRdb picks TRBD1, but there is no DNA to check that call. This CDR3 spans 14 amino acids. Germline CDR1 reads MNHEY; CDR2 reads SMNVEV (reference sequence). CDR3 residues: CASSMRQGDYEQYF.

The CDR3 region is CSVRDGINSPLHF. The rearrangement links TRBV29-1 to TRBJ1-6; TCRdb lists TRBD1, though no DNA is available to test this call. Germline assignment: CDR1 SQVTM and CDR2 ANQGSEA. The CDR3 loop spans 13 amino acids.

The CDR3 protein is CASSLIGADTDTQYF. The chain couples TRBV7-3 to TRBJ2-3; TCRdb calls TRBD1, which cannot be checked without DNA. The CDR3 runs to 15 residues. The germline V gene encodes CDR1 SGHTA and CDR2 FQGTGA.